The clone carrying this TCR beta chain was recorded only once. The data derive from a study of blood T cell repertoires in COVID-19. Study background: Whether acute or convalescent, the COVID-19 samples came from the United States, Italy and Spain. T cells, B-cell-depleted T cells, or PBMCs provided the cDNA or gDNA that served as material.

As handled by the study authors: Nucleated cell counts were estimated from reference gene primer amplification. TCRdb's table, derived via immunoSEQ multiplex PCR, lists solely in-frame clones and lacks some. D and trimming come from the DNA, and the V and J calls and clone size come from that table. The table has over 70,000 clones, 75% to 90% seen once. Trimming removed 5 bases from V and 3 bases from J, with 16 bases in between. Germline V CDR1 and CDR2: MGHRA, YSYEKL. The CDR3 length is 15 residues. Sequenced input: peripheral blood. The rearrangement joins TRBV4-1 to TRBJ2-5; tentative D call: TRBD1 (8 bases). The clonotype was recovered from a woman older than 75 with acute or convalescent COVID-19. CDR3 sequence reads: CASSKDREGEETQYF. CDR3 DNA: TGCGCCAGCAGCAAGGACAGGGAGGGAGAAGAGACCCAGTACTTC.